This T cell receptor beta chain was profiled in a study of T cell responses to AZD1222 COVID-19 vaccine. CDR3 size: 10 residues. J lost 16 bases, V lost 5 bases, and 4 bases had no gene match. CDR1 and CDR2 (germline): SGHRS, YFSETQ. TCRdb's copy holds only in-frame clones and misses some; the assay was immunoSEQ multiplex PCR. The sample lists tens of thousands of clones; 88% were seen once. Sample: peripheral blood, taken on day 0 of AZD1222 vaccination. The rearrangement links TRBV5-1 to TRBJ2-4; the match to TRBD1 covers 9 bases. The receptor was derived from an adult in good health. CDR3 in amino acids: CASRRDRAYF. CDR3 nucleotide sequence: TGCGCCAGCAGAAGGGACAGGGCCTACTTC. Filled out from reference TRBV5-1 and TRBJ2-4, the complete variable domain reads KAGVTQTPRYLIKTRGQQVTLSCSPISGHRSVSWYQQTPGQGLQFLFEYFSETQRNKGNFPGRFSGRQFSNSRSEMNVSTLELGDSALYLCASRRDRAYFGAGTRLSVL.